Shown below are 31 T cell receptor beta chains from a single sample sequenced in a study of shared clonotypes between healthy human individuals (TCRdb year 2020). To prepare the library, the immunoSEQ multiplex PCR assay was applied. Drawn from immuneACCESS, this table holds only the in-frame rearrangements with V and J called that TCRdb kept. Clones are partly lost; checked studies trace under half to an unresolved V gene and leave the rest unexplained. The sample table lists a few million clones, 80% to 95% of them with a count of one. The top ten clonotypes cover under 0.45% of the sample. Sample: naive CD4+ T cells from PBMCs. Reading the label with the study, this specimen's cell subset or site is: CD45RA+ positively selected. The source is a man aged 18-30 years in good health. Some clones in this sample may be carry-over from other donors' samples.

V is TRBV18 and J is TRBJ2-3, with D perhaps TRBD1 or TRBD2 (5 bases each). Germline V gene sequence: CDR1 KGHSH, CDR2 LQKENI. The CDR3 is 16 amino acids. The V end was cut by 2 bases, the J end by 2 bases, with 14 bases between. This chain's CDR3 is CASSPGTRGATDTQYF. The CDR3 coding sequence is TGTGCCAGCTCACCAGGGACGAGAGGGGCCACAGATACGCAGTATTTT.

This chain connects TRBV28 to TRBJ1-1; unclear D gene. This CDR3 has 14 residues. Trimming removed 1 base at V and 1 base at J, with 7 bases between. Germline-derived CDR1 and CDR2 are MDHEN and SYDVKM. CDR3 sequence: CASSLFRKNTEAFF. Written as DNA, the CDR3 is TGTGCCAGCAGTTTATTCCGGAAGAACACTGAAGCTTTCTTT.

This clone has only one observation. Other DNA sequences in this sample translate to the same CDR3. The rearrangement uses TRBV7-2 and TRBJ2-6; no reliable D call. The CDR3 is 14 residues long. The germline V gene has CDR1 SGHTA and CDR2 FQGNSA. The V end was cut by 2 bases, the J end by 4 bases, with 6 bases between. DNA for the CDR3: TGTGCCAGCAGCTTACGCTCGGGGGCCAACGTCCTGACTTTC. Its translation: CASSLRSGANVLTF.

V usage is TRBV2 and J usage is TRBJ2-5; 8 bases align to TRBD1. This CDR3 comprises 15 residues. The germline V gene has CDR1 SNHLY and CDR2 FYNNEI. Trimming at V came to 7 bases and at J to 1 base, leaving 8 bases not matched to a gene. The CDR3 bases are TGTGCCAGCATGACAGGGGCCCAGCCCCAAGAGACCCAGTACTTC. Its protein product is CASMTGAQPQETQYF.

The rearrangement joins TRBV4-1 to TRBJ2-4; unclear D gene. CDR3 length equals 15 residues. The germline CDR1 and CDR2 sequences are MGHRA and YSYEKL. The V gene lost 1 base and the J gene lost 0 bases, with 7 bases spanning the gap. CDR3 in amino acids: CASSQGGLAKNIQYF. CDR3 bases: TGCGCCAGCAGCCAAGGAGGATTAGCCAAAAACATTCAGTACTTC.

V is TRBV5-1 and J is TRBJ1-4; no reliable D call. The germline V gene encodes CDR1 SGHRS and CDR2 YFSETQ. The CDR3 is made up of 13 amino acids. V was cut by 4 bases and J by 7 bases, with 11 bases left in between. CDR3 in amino acids: CASSIFMGEKLFF. The CDR3 bases are TGCGCCAGCAGCATCTTTATGGGTGAAAAACTGTTTTTT.

The chain joins TRBV6-5 to TRBJ1-1; no clear D. Trimming shortened V by 0 bases and J by 7 bases, and 9 bases separated the two germline ends. Germline V lookup: CDR1 MNHEY, CDR2 SVGAGI. The CDR3 contains 13 residues. The CDR3, as DNA: TGTGCCAGCAGTTACTCGAAGTTTCATGAAGCTTTCTTT. Its protein is CASSYSKFHEAFF.

Note on this clone: Other DNA sequences from this sample encode an identical CDR3 as well. The V call is TRBV5-1, the J call TRBJ1-4; no clear D. This CDR3 has 14 residues. The V end was cut by 1 base, the J end by 0 bases, with 4 bases between. Germline V gives CDR1 SGHRS, CDR2 YFSETQ. CDR3 nucleotides: TGCGCCAGCAGCTTGCTTGCAACTAATGAAAAACTGTTTTTT. Its translation: CASSLLATNEKLFF.

The V and J genes are TRBV7-8 and TRBJ1-1; D unresolved. Looked up from germline, CDR1 is SGHVS and CDR2 is FQNEAQ. This CDR3 spans 14 amino acids. Trimming took off 1 base at V and 10 bases at J, with 16 bases between the two ends. The CDR3 spells CASSLGAEGFGAFF. The DNA of the CDR3 is TGTGCCAGCAGCTTAGGGGCCGAAGGTTTCGGAGCTTTCTTT.

V and J are TRBV6-1 and TRBJ1-1, with a weak D call TRBD1 (6 bases). CDR1 and CDR2 (germline): MNHNS, SASEGT. CDR3 length equals 15 residues. Trimming shortened V by 8 bases and J by 3 bases, and 19 bases separated the two germline ends. The CDR3 region has the DNA TGTGCCAGCCAGGGACGTGCCAGGGGAGACACTGAAGCTTTCTTT. This translates into CASQGRARGDTEAFF.

This rearrangement joins TRBV5-1 to TRBJ1-2; 12 bases line up with TRBD1. Per germline, CDR1 SGHRS and CDR2 YFSETQ. The CDR3 loop spans 14 amino acids. After removal of 4 bases from V and 7 bases from J, the junction contained 5 bases not matched to a gene. CDR3 in amino acids: CASSPRDRGLGYTF. The CDR3 DNA follows: TGCGCCAGCAGCCCCCGGGACAGGGGGCTTGGCTACACCTTC.

As DNA, the CDR3 is TGTGCCAGCAGTGCCACCTCGGGCATGGCCAAAAACATTCAGTACTTC. Its translation is CASSATSGMAKNIQYF. The chain combines TRBV28 with TRBJ2-4; D not certain. The length of the CDR3 is 16 residues. V was trimmed by 5 bases and J by 1 base, leaving 15 bases between them. From germline, CDR1 is MDHEN and CDR2 SYDVKM.

This clone has a handful of counts. The CDR3 reads CASSLVVEVTGELFF. For the CDR3, the DNA is TGTGCCAGCAGCTTAGTAGTCGAAGTCACCGGGGAGCTGTTTTTT. V usage is TRBV11-2 and J usage is TRBJ2-2, with no clear D. CDR3 length: 15 residues. Trimming shortened V by 1 base and J by 4 bases, and 10 bases separated the two germline ends. The germline V gene encodes CDR1 SGHAT and CDR2 FQNNGV.

This sequence joins TRBV27 and TRBJ2-1, with D unresolved. Germline CDR1 reads MNHEY; CDR2 reads SMNVEV (reference sequence). V shed 8 bases and J shed 9 bases, with 23 bases lying between them. The CDR3 consists of 15 residues. The CDR3 protein is CASFYRVRFISEQFF. The DNA of the CDR3 is TGTGCCAGCTTCTACCGGGTCCGATTTATAAGTGAGCAGTTCTTC.

The chain employs TRBV6-1 and TRBJ2-5, with D hard to call. V lost 6 bases and J 2 bases, leaving 16 bases between the germline ends. This CDR3 contains 15 residues. Germline CDR1 is MNHNS and CDR2 is SASEGT. CDR3: CASSGKGFVQETQYF. For the CDR3, the DNA is TGTGCCAGCAGCGGCAAGGGTTTCGTACAAGAGACCCAGTACTTC.

The J gene is TRBJ1-2, the V gene TRBV6-1, with D maybe TRBD1 (6 bases). This CDR3 contains 17 residues. The ends were cut back, 4 bases at V and 4 bases at J, with 22 bases in the middle. CDR1 is MNHNS, CDR2 SASEGT, per germline. The CDR3 bases are TGTGCCAGCAGTGGGCGACAGGCCTACTCGATGGGCTATGGCTACACCTTC. Translating it yields CASSGRQAYSMGYGYTF.

Comments on this clone: Other DNA sequences within the sample encode an identical CDR3. The gene calls are TRBV30 and TRBJ1-3; 7 bases fit TRBD1. This CDR3 has 14 residues. Trimming cost V 0 bases and J 2 bases; bases outside gene matches: 1. Germline-derived CDR1 and CDR2 are GTSNPN and SVGIG (reference sequence). The CDR3 here is CAWSVGGPGNTIYF. In DNA form, the CDR3 reads TGTGCCTGGAGTGTAGGGGGCCCTGGAAACACCATATATTTT.

The CDR3 spells CASSLSVSPGGYTF. CDR3 in DNA: TGTGCCAGCAGTTTATCTGTCAGCCCGGGAGGCTACACCTTC. The J gene is TRBJ1-2, the V gene TRBV28; no definite D call. This CDR3 is built from 14 residues. Germline V gene lookup returns CDR1 MDHEN and CDR2 SYDVKM. V lost 1 base to trimming and J lost 8 bases, with 14 bases between them.

V gene TRBV4-2 combines with J gene TRBJ2-3; 8 positions agree with TRBD1. From germline, CDR1 is LGHNA and CDR2 YNFKEQ. The CDR3 is made up of 17 amino acids. The V gene end was trimmed by 2 bases and the J gene end by 2 bases; junction bases not matched to a gene: 9. The CDR3: CASSQTRRQGNTDTQYF. CDR3 DNA: TGTGCCAGCAGCCAAACCCGTCGACAGGGGAACACAGATACGCAGTATTTT.

The chain carries TRBV11-2 and TRBJ2-3; 8 positions match TRBD2. The CDR3 totals 15 residues. V trimming: 0 bases; J trimming: 6 bases; junction bases outside the gene matches: 5. CDR1 and CDR2 (germline): SGHAT, FQNNGV. The CDR3 is CASSLESGGVDTQYF. Here the CDR3 DNA reads TGTGCCAGCAGCTTAGAATCGGGAGGGGTCGATACGCAGTATTTT. The complete variable domain, with remaining parts taken from reference TRBV11-2 and TRBJ2-3, reads EAGVAQSPRYKIIEKRQSVAFWCNPISGHATLYWYQQILGQGPKLLIQFQNNGVVDDSQLPKDRFSAERLKGVDSTLKIQPAKLEDSAVYLCASSLESGGVDTQYFGPGTRLTVL.

The chain recombines TRBV18 with TRBJ2-1; D gene unclear. The CDR3 spans 17 residues. Germline-derived CDR1 and CDR2 are KGHSH and LQKENI. V was cut by 0 bases and J by 0 bases, with 12 bases left in between. CDR3 sequence: CASSPPVFESSYNEQFF. In DNA form, the CDR3 reads TGTGCCAGCTCACCACCGGTTTTCGAGAGCTCCTACAATGAGCAGTTCTTC.

The J gene is TRBJ2-5, the V gene TRBV6-5; D is tentatively TRBD1 or TRBD2 (5 bases each). Trimming removed 2 bases from V and 1 base from J, with 11 bases in between. Germline V gene lookup returns CDR1 MNHEY and CDR2 SVGAGI. The CDR3 runs to 15 residues. In DNA, the CDR3 is TGTGCCAGCAGTTACAGGGACGGAAGCCAAGAGACCCAGTACTTC. It yields the protein CASSYRDGSQETQYF.

This chain joins TRBV18 and TRBJ2-2; no reliable D call. CDR3 length: 12 residues. Deletions cut 6 bases from V and 4 bases from J, with 6 bases between. Germline V gene sequence: CDR1 KGHSH, CDR2 LQKENI. The CDR3 DNA follows: TGTGCCAGCTCCGGCGGCACCGGGGAGCTGTTTTTT. The encoded protein is CASSGGTGELFF.

This chain joins TRBV11-2 and TRBJ2-1; D is ambiguous. V was clipped by 8 bases and J by 0 bases, with 17 bases between them. CDR3 length: 16 amino acids. In germline, CDR1 is SGHAT, CDR2 FQNNGV. CDR3 sequence: CASRRSFRGSYNEQFF. The CDR3 nucleotides are TGTGCCAGCCGGCGGTCCTTTCGTGGCTCCTACAATGAGCAGTTCTTC. Full variable domain (rest looked up from reference TRBV11-2 and TRBJ2-1): EAGVAQSPRYKIIEKRQSVAFWCNPISGHATLYWYQQILGQGPKLLIQFQNNGVVDDSQLPKDRFSAERLKGVDSTLKIQPAKLEDSAVYLCASRRSFRGSYNEQFFGPGTRLTVL.

This clone was counted only a few times. V gene TRBV6-5 combines with J gene TRBJ1-1, with TRBD1 identical over 8 bases. The length of the CDR3 is 13 residues. Germline V gives CDR1 MNHEY, CDR2 SVGAGI. V shed 7 bases, J shed 4 bases, and the junction held 5 bases outside the gene matches. The CDR3 region has the DNA TGTGCCAGCAAGACAGGGGTTGTCACTGAAGCTTTCTTT. It encodes CASKTGVVTEAFF.

Comments on this clone: Other DNA sequences of this sample code for an identical CDR3. CDR3 protein: CASSSQGNGYTF. The CDR3 coding sequence is TGCGCCAGCAGCTCCCAGGGGAATGGCTACACCTTC. The V and J genes are TRBV5-1 and TRBJ1-2; perhaps TRBD1 as D (6 bases). The V end lost 3 bases, the J end lost 6 bases, and 9 bases lay between the germline ends. The CDR3 is 12 residues long. From germline, CDR1 is SGHRS and CDR2 YFSETQ.

The CDR3: CASSYGRGKGTEAFF. The CDR3 DNA reads as TGTGCCAGTAGTTATGGGAGGGGGAAGGGCACTGAAGCTTTCTTT. V and J are TRBV19 and TRBJ1-1, with a weak D call TRBD1 (6 bases). Germline assignment: CDR1 LNHDA and CDR2 SQIVND (reference sequence). The CDR3 sequence is 15 residues long. V was trimmed by 5 bases and J by 4 bases, leaving 17 bases between them.

A single count supports this clone. This specimen includes other DNA sequences encoding the same CDR3. The rearrangement uses TRBV2 and TRBJ1-5; 7 positions match TRBD1. This CDR3 spans 13 amino acids. Germline V lookup: CDR1 SNHLY, CDR2 FYNNEI. Trimming cost V 4 bases and J 4 bases; bases outside gene matches: 1. The CDR3: CASSGQGNQPQHF. The CDR3 nucleotides are TGTGCCAGCAGTGGACAGGGAAATCAGCCCCAGCATTTT.

The rearrangement joins TRBV30 to TRBJ2-2, with D maybe TRBD1 (6 bases). V lost 2 bases to trimming and J lost 5 bases, with 18 bases between them. In germline, CDR1 is GTSNPN, CDR2 SVGIG (reference sequence). This CDR3 is 16 amino acids long. The DNA of the CDR3 is TGTGCCTGGAGTCCTCAGGGGATCTTGAGGACCGGGGAGCTGTTTTTT. Protein sequence: CAWSPQGILRTGELFF.

V gene TRBV27 combines with J gene TRBJ2-3, with 8 bases matching TRBD2. This CDR3 is 12 amino acids long. The V segment lost 6 bases and the J segment 9 bases; nucleotides outside the gene matches: 5. Per the germline V gene, CDR1 is MNHEY and CDR2 is SMNVEV (reference sequence). The CDR3 region has the DNA TGTGCCAGCAGCCCCCCGGGGGGGACGCAGTATTTT. It codes for CASSPPGGTQYF.

This clone has only one observation. V usage is TRBV4-2 and J usage is TRBJ2-7; 7 bases match TRBD2. Germline V CDR1 and CDR2: LGHNA, YNFKEQ. CDR3 size: 18 residues. The V gene end was trimmed by 4 bases and the J gene end by 3 bases; junction bases not matched to a gene: 18. The CDR3 nucleotides read TGTGCCAGCAGCCCCGCCCAAGGCCGGGAGGCCCTCTTCTACGAGCAGTACTTC. Amino acids: CASSPAQGREALFYEQYF.